This T cell receptor (beta chain) is drawn from a study of blood T cell repertoires in COVID-19. Germline V gives CDR1 SGDLS, CDR2 YYNGEE. The CDR3 totals 14 residues. Trimming removed 4 bases from V and 2 bases from J; junction bases left unmatched: 3. Generated by immunoSEQ multiplex PCR, the TCRdb table keeps only in-frame clones and is missing some. This table has approximately 140,000 clones, 85% to 90% appearing once. This TCR was sampled from a woman aged 40 to 50 with acute or convalescent COVID-19. Material: peripheral blood. The chain links TRBV9 to TRBJ1-2; 9 nucleotides align to TRBD1. CDR3 region: CASSPGTGNYGYTF. The CDR3 DNA reads TGTGCCAGCAGCCCAGGGACAGGGAACTATGGCTACACCTTC.